These 21 T cell receptor beta chains were sequenced from one sample in a study of blood T cell repertoires in COVID-19 (dated by TCRdb to about 2020). The library was generated by the immunoSEQ multiplex PCR assay. TCRdb's version of the immuneACCESS table is confined to in-frame rearrangements and falls short of the full clone set. An unresolved V gene accounts for under half of the shortfall where checked; the remainder is of unknown origin. The sample contains some 240,000 clones, about 90% of them found a single time. The ten largest account for 2% to 2.5% of the sample. The sample taken for sequencing was peripheral blood. The receptors derive from a woman aged 55 to 70 with COVID-19, enrolled during active disease.

The chain carries TRBV27 and TRBJ2-2; weak D call: TRBD1 (6 bases). Germline V gene lookup returns CDR1 MNHEY and CDR2 SMNVEV (reference sequence). CDR3 length: 14 residues. V lost 4 bases, J lost 0 bases, and 6 bases lay in between. The CDR3 DNA reads as TGTGCCAGCAGTTACAGGGCGAACACCGGGGAGCTGTTTTTT. Translation gives CASSYRANTGELFF.

The gene calls are TRBV21-1 and TRBJ1-5; the tabulated D call, TRBD1, remains unverified against the DNA. TRBV21-1 is annotated as a pseudogene. The CDR3 sequence is 15 residues long. As DNA, the CDR3 is TGTGCCAGCAATCGAGACAGGGGCGTCTTCGGTCCCCAGCATTTT. Encoded protein: CASNRDRGVFGPQHF.

This chain uses TRBV7-9 with TRBJ1-2, with D tentatively TRBD1 (5 bases). V dropped 1 base and J dropped 1 base, with 10 bases sitting between them. CDR1 and CDR2 (germline): SEHNR, FQNEAQ (reference sequence). This CDR3 has 15 amino acids. The CDR3 region is CASSLVTGGNYGYTF. The CDR3 DNA sequence: TGTGCCAGCAGCTTAGTAACAGGCGGTAACTATGGCTACACCTTC.

The chain recombines TRBV18 with TRBJ1-1; D is ambiguous. The CDR3 is 12 residues long. The V and J ends lost 1 base and 12 bases respectively, with 12 bases between them. The germline CDR1 and CDR2 sequences are KGHSH and LQKENI. The CDR3: CASSPREGGTFF. CDR3 in DNA: TGTGCCAGCTCACCACGGGAGGGTGGGACTTTCTTT. Full variable domain (remainder filled in from reference TRBV18 and TRBJ1-1): NAGVMQNPRHLVRRRGQEARLRCSPMKGHSHVYWYRQLPEEGLKFMVYLQKENIIDESGMPKERFSAEFPKEGPSILRIQQVVRGDSAAYFCASSPREGGTFFGQGTRLTVV.

The V gene is TRBV5-4, the J gene TRBJ1-5; D is perhaps TRBD1 (6 bases). V lost 0 bases to trimming and J lost 6 bases, with 13 bases between them. Looked up from germline, CDR1 is SGHNT and CDR2 is YYREEE (reference sequence). This CDR3 contains 15 residues. The CDR3 reads CASSLGTGGAQPQHF. CDR3 coding DNA: TGTGCCAGCAGCTTGGGGACCGGGGGGGCTCAGCCCCAGCATTTT.

The CDR3 bases are TGCGCCAGCAGCCCCCCGGAGGGCGGCTACACCTTC. Encoded protein: CASSPPEGGYTF. This chain links TRBV4-3 with TRBJ1-2; unclear D gene. Germline V gives CDR1 LGHNA, CDR2 YSLEER. CDR3 length: 12 residues. Trimming stripped 4 bases from V and 8 bases from J, with 11 bases between.

The chain links TRBV2 to TRBJ2-5, with TRBD2 as a possible D gene (6 bases). V was clipped by 9 bases and J by 5 bases, with 13 bases between them. The CDR3 has 12 amino acids. Per germline, CDR1 SNHLY and CDR2 FYNNEI. The chain's CDR3 is CARTRDGETQYF. As DNA, the CDR3 is TGTGCCAGGACTAGAGACGGGGAGACCCAGTACTTC. The full variable domain, with the rest looked up from reference TRBV2 and TRBJ2-5, is EPEVTQTPSHQVTQMGQEVILRCVPISNHLYFYWYRQILGQKVEFLVSFYNNEISEKSEIFDDQFSVERPDGSNFTLKIRSTKLEDSAMYFCARTRDGETQYFGPGTRLLVL.

This chain connects TRBV5-4 to TRBJ2-5; D unresolved. The CDR3 is 13 residues long. Trimming removed 4 bases at V and 1 base at J, with 8 bases between. Germline CDR1 is SGHNT and CDR2 is YYREEE (reference sequence). The CDR3: CASSLIPQETQYF. The CDR3 DNA reads as TGTGCCAGCAGCCTTATCCCCCAAGAGACCCAGTACTTC.

The chain is built from TRBV6-1 and TRBJ1-2; D might be TRBD1 (6 bases). CDR3 length equals 15 residues. Germline V gene sequence: CDR1 MNHNS, CDR2 SASEGT. Between the trimmed V and J ends, which lost 1 base and 5 bases, there was a span of 14 bases. This CDR3 reads CASSEGGGRVYGYTF. CDR3 sequence (DNA): TGTGCCAGCAGTGAAGGCGGGGGGCGGGTGTATGGCTACACCTTC.

This chain uses TRBV9 with TRBJ2-2; 8 bases agree with TRBD2. V was pared by 0 bases and J by 5 bases, with 6 bases of the junction left unmatched. Germline CDR1 is SGDLS and CDR2 is YYNGEE. The CDR3 has 16 residues. The CDR3: CASSVDGGASTGELFF. The CDR3, as DNA: TGTGCCAGCAGCGTAGACGGGGGGGCCTCAACCGGGGAGCTGTTTTTT.

The table lists this clone with a count of one. At one end the junction does not follow the germline gene, possibly because of a read error. This chain links TRBV7-7 with TRBJ2-6, with D possibly TRBD1 on 6 matching bases. The CDR3 consists of 15 residues. Germline V CDR1 and CDR2: SSHAT, FNYEAQ (reference sequence). CDR3 bases: TGTGCTAGCAGCTTAGGACAGCCTGGGGCCAACGTCCTGACTTTC. Translated: CASSLGQPGANVLTF. Full variable domain (outside the CDR3, taken from reference TRBV7-7 and TRBJ2-6): GAGVSQSPRYKVTKRGQDVTLRCDPISSHATLYWYQQALGQGPEFLTYFNYEAQPDKSGLPSDRFSAERPEGSISTLTIQRTEQRDSAMYRCASSLGQPGANVLTFGAGSRLTVL.

This chain joins TRBV3-1 (or the pseudogene TRBV3-2) and TRBJ1-1, with no clear D. The CDR3 loop spans 14 amino acids. Germline V CDR1 and CDR2: LGHDT, YNNKEL (reference sequence). V lost 1 base to trimming and J lost 0 bases, with 6 bases between them. This chain's CDR3 is CASSQGDLNTEAFF. CDR3 DNA sequence: TGTGCCAGCAGCCAAGGCGATCTGAACACTGAAGCTTTCTTT.

The rearrangement links TRBV12-3 or TRBV12-4 to TRBJ1-3, with D hard to call. The CDR3 runs to 10 residues. V was trimmed by 6 bases and J by 7 bases, leaving 4 bases between them. In DNA, the CDR3 is TGTGCCAGCAGCCGGAACACCATATATTTT. As protein: CASSRNTIYF.

V is TRBV5-4 and J is TRBJ2-5, with a possible D match to TRBD1 (6 bases). Trimming pared 0 bases from V and 4 bases from J, leaving 7 bases between. The CDR3 contains 13 residues. Germline lookup yields CDR1 SGHNT and CDR2 YYREEE (reference sequence). Written as DNA, the CDR3 is TGTGCCAGCAGCTTGGCCAGGGGAGAGACCCAGTACTTC. This translates into CASSLARGETQYF.

The V gene is TRBV4-1, the J gene TRBJ1-3; 9 nucleotides line up with TRBD1. The CDR3 is 18 residues long. Germline V lookup: CDR1 MGHRA, CDR2 YSYEKL. Trimming removed 5 bases from V and 4 bases from J; junction bases left unmatched: 15. CDR3: CASSSRYTGGLKGNTIYF. CDR3 DNA sequence: TGCGCCAGCAGCTCCCGATACACAGGGGGCCTCAAGGGAAACACCATATATTTT.

The CDR3 sequence is CASSQDRGQANGYTF. DNA for the CDR3: TGTGCCAGCAGCCAAGATCGAGGGCAGGCTAATGGCTACACCTTC. The chain combines TRBV14 with TRBJ1-2; D unclear. V lost 0 bases, J lost 6 bases, and 14 bases lay in between. The V gene's germline CDR1 is SGHDN and CDR2 FVKESK. The CDR3 has 15 residues.

The chain carries TRBV7-2 and TRBJ1-1; 9 bases fit TRBD1. Germline V gene data show CDR1 as SGHTA and CDR2 as FQGNSA. The CDR3 extends over 15 amino acids. Germline trimming cut 5 bases from V and 5 bases from J; bases unmatched to any gene: 9. Here the CDR3 DNA reads TGTGCCAGCAGCCCCGGGACAGGGTGGGGGACTGAAGCTTTCTTT. Its protein product is CASSPGTGWGTEAFF.

The chain is built from TRBV18 and TRBJ1-5; 7 bases line up with TRBD1. In germline, CDR1 is KGHSH, CDR2 LQKENI. The junction had 7 bases not matched to a gene; V was cut back by 6 bases and J by 2 bases. The CDR3 has 15 amino acids. DNA of the CDR3: TGTGCCAGCTCCTTGGACGGGACAGGCAATCAGCCCCAGCATTTT. As protein: CASSLDGTGNQPQHF.

This chain connects TRBV4-3 to TRBJ1-1, with D unresolved. From germline, CDR1 is LGHNA and CDR2 YSLEER. With 5 bases removed from V and 1 base from J, the gap between germline ends came to 11 bases. CDR3 length: 14 amino acids. CDR3 amino acids: CASSLRGSNTEAFF. CDR3 in DNA: TGCGCCAGCAGCTTACGGGGTTCGAACACTGAAGCTTTCTTT.

The chain is built from TRBV6-1 and TRBJ2-5; a possible D gene is TRBD2 (6 bases). The CDR3 sequence is 15 residues long. Germline-derived CDR1 and CDR2 are MNHNS and SASEGT. V lost 2 bases, J lost 1 base, and 11 bases lay in between. The CDR3 protein is CASSESGGRQETQYF. In DNA form, the CDR3 reads TGTGCCAGCAGTGAATCCGGGGGTCGCCAAGAGACCCAGTACTTC.

The chain links TRBV18 to TRBJ2-3, with 8 nucleotides matching TRBD2. The CDR3 length is 15 residues. Looked up from germline, CDR1 is KGHSH and CDR2 is LQKENI. After removal of 3 bases from V and 2 bases from J, the junction contained 4 bases not matched to a gene. Here the CDR3 reads CASSPARGVTDTQYF. CDR3 DNA sequence: TGTGCCAGCTCACCCGCGCGGGGGGTCACAGATACGCAGTATTTT.